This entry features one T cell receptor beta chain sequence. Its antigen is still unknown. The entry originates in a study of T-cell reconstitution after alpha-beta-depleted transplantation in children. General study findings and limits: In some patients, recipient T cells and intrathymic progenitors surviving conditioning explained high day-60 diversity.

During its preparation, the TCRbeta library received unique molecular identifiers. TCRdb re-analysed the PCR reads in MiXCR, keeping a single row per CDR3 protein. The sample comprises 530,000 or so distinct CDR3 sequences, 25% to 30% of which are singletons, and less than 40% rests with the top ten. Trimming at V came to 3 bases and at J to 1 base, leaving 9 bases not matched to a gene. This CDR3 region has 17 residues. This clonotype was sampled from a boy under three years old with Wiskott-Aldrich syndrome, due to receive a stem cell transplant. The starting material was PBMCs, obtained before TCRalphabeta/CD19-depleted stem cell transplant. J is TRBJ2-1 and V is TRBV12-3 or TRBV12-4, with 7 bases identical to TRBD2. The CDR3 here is CASSFKGGPGSYNEQFF. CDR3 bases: TGTGCCAGCAGTTTTAAGGGAGGGCCCGGGTCCTACAATGAGCAGTTCTTC.